The 22 T cell receptor beta chains given below trace back to one sample, sequenced in a study of CD8+ T cells in alopecia areata. Treatment here: oral pan-JAK inhibitor, 5-10 mg twice daily. In each case, RNA was isolated and then reverse transcribed into cDNA as the sequencing template. Only in-frame clones appear in the TCRdb table, and some are missing; sequencing was by immunoSEQ multiplex PCR. The sample lists more than 90,000 clones, roughly three fifths occurring once. The material was CD8+ T cells sorted from blood, obtained at week 4, from a patient treated with tofacitinib. Receptor source: a human donor with alopecia areata.

CDR3 sequence reads: CASSAPGGDEQFF. DNA for the CDR3: TGTGCCAGCAGCGCCCCAGGGGGCGATGAGCAGTTCTTC. The chain uses TRBV11-2 and TRBJ2-1, with TRBD1 matching over 8 bases. The germline V gene encodes CDR1 SGHAT and CDR2 FQNNGV. Losses at the gene ends were 5 bases for V and 8 bases for J; bases not matched to a gene: 5. The CDR3 runs 13 residues.

This clone has a handful of counts. The gene calls are TRBV27 and TRBJ2-7; 12 bases fit TRBD2. J lost 4 bases, V lost 5 bases, and 3 bases had no gene match. In germline, CDR1 is MNHEY, CDR2 SMNVEV (reference sequence). The CDR3 has 14 amino acids. The CDR3 here is CASSPTSGRYEQYF. The CDR3 nucleotides are TGTGCCAGCAGTCCGACTAGCGGGAGATACGAGCAGTACTTC.

V usage is TRBV29-1 and J usage is TRBJ1-2; 11 positions match TRBD1. CDR1 SQVTM and CDR2 ANQGSEA come from the germline V gene. Trimming at V came to 7 bases and at J to 5 bases, leaving 9 bases not matched to a gene. The length of the CDR3 is 14 residues. The CDR3 sequence is CSGWTGGDVYGYTF. As DNA, the CDR3 is TGCAGCGGGTGGACAGGGGGCGACGTTTATGGCTACACCTTC.

Regarding this clone: One end of the junction fails to match germline, which may point to a read error. V gene TRBV29-1 combines with J gene TRBJ2-7; 7 bases agree with TRBD1. The germline V gene encodes CDR1 SQVTM and CDR2 ANQGSEA. The CDR3 is 13 residues long. CDR3 in DNA: TGCAGCGTTGACCGGGACAGTTACTACGAGCAGTGCTTC. Translating it yields CSVDRDSYYEQCF.

The rearrangement joins TRBV27 to TRBJ2-5; 9 bases line up with TRBD2. V shed 3 bases, J shed 4 bases, and the junction held 12 bases outside the gene matches. Germline V gives CDR1 MNHEY, CDR2 SMNVEV (reference sequence). The CDR3 totals 17 residues. CDR3 region: CASSFIGVAGARETQYF. The DNA of the CDR3 is TGTGCCAGCAGTTTTATTGGGGTAGCGGGAGCTCGAGAGACCCAGTACTTC.

The chain recombines TRBV29-1 with TRBJ1-1; no reliable D call. Germline V gene sequence: CDR1 SQVTM, CDR2 ANQGSEA. The CDR3 extends over 12 amino acids. Trimming took 3 bases from V and 1 from J, leaving 6 bases between them. DNA of the CDR3: TGCAGCGTTGATAATGGGAACACTGAAGCTTTCTTT. This sequence encodes CSVDNGNTEAFF.

In its sample, this clone was seen a few times. In the same sample, other DNA sequences code for this CDR3. The rearrangement uses TRBV27 and TRBJ1-1; D not certain. Germline V gene lookup returns CDR1 MNHEY and CDR2 SMNVEV (reference sequence). The length of the CDR3 is 13 residues. The V end was cut by 3 bases, the J end by 0 bases, with 5 bases between. CDR3: CASSFSVNTEAFF. DNA for the CDR3: TGTGCCAGCAGTTTTTCAGTGAACACTGAAGCTTTCTTT.

This clone showed up just a few times. This chain joins TRBV29-1 and TRBJ1-2; D gene ambiguous. V was cut by 0 bases and J by 8 bases, with 10 bases left in between. Germline V gives CDR1 SQVTM, CDR2 ANQGSEA. The length of the CDR3 is 12 residues. CDR3 sequence reads: CSVEDGSGGYTF. CDR3 sequence (DNA): TGCAGCGTTGAAGATGGAAGTGGGGGCTACACCTTC.

About this clone itself: The sample holds other DNA sequences that translate to the same CDR3. V gene TRBV20-1 combines with J gene TRBJ2-7, with D perhaps matching TRBD1 or TRBD2 (5 bases each). The ends were cut back, 6 bases at V and 1 base at J, with 7 bases in the middle. Germline assignment: CDR1 DFQATT and CDR2 SNEGSKA (reference sequence). The CDR3 is 11 amino acids. The CDR3 loop reads CSAGDSYEQYF. The CDR3 DNA sequence: TGCAGTGCGGGGGATTCCTACGAGCAGTACTTC.

This clone showed up just a few times. The chain is built from TRBV13 and TRBJ1-2, with D tentatively TRBD1 (5 bases). Germline CDR1 PRHDT, CDR2 FYEKMQ (reference sequence). CDR3 size: 15 residues. V was clipped by 2 bases and J by 4 bases, with 14 bases between them. The CDR3 DNA is TGTGCCAGCAGCTTACTGACAGAGAAAGCCTATGGCTACACCTTC. Translation gives CASSLLTEKAYGYTF. Full variable domain (remainder filled in from reference TRBV13 and TRBJ1-2): AAGVIQSPRHLIKEKRETATLKCYPIPRHDTVYWYQQGPGQDPQFLISFYEKMQSDKGSIPDRFSAQQFSDYHSELNMSSLELGDSALYFCASSLLTEKAYGYTFGSGTRLTVV.

A few counts support this clone. This chain joins TRBV29-1 and TRBJ2-3; no reliable D call. Germline V gives CDR1 SQVTM, CDR2 ANQGSEA. The germline V and J ends were trimmed by 2 bases and 0 bases, with 12 bases remaining between them. The CDR3 consists of 15 residues. The CDR3 sequence is CSVERIGQSTDTQYF. The CDR3 coding sequence is TGCAGCGTTGAAAGGATAGGCCAAAGCACAGATACGCAGTATTTT.

This chain uses TRBV29-1 with TRBJ2-5; 13 nucleotides agree with TRBD2. The CDR3 totals 15 residues. V was clipped by 3 bases and J by 2 bases; unmatched bases: 3. Germline V gives CDR1 SQVTM, CDR2 ANQGSEA. CDR3 amino acids: CSVEGLAGLQETQYF. The CDR3 nucleotides are TGCAGCGTTGAGGGACTAGCGGGATTGCAAGAGACCCAGTACTTC.

The V and J genes are TRBV2 and TRBJ1-6; D is perhaps TRBD1 (5 bases). The V gene's germline CDR1 is SNHLY and CDR2 FYNNEI. The CDR3 is made up of 14 amino acids. V was shortened by 3 bases and J by 7 bases, with 10 bases between the two germline ends. The CDR3: CASSEAQGNSPLHF. The CDR3 nucleotides read TGTGCCAGCAGTGAGGCTCAGGGAAATTCACCCCTCCACTTT.

The CDR3 DNA reads as TGTGCCAGCGATACTAGCGGGAGGACCGCGAACACCGGGGAGCTGTTTTTT. Protein product: CASDTSGRTANTGELFF. The chain has TRBV2 and TRBJ2-2, with TRBD2 matching 12 bases. Germline-derived CDR1 and CDR2 are SNHLY and FYNNEI. The CDR3 is 17 residues long. The junction had 7 bases not matched to a gene; V was cut back by 8 bases and J by 0 bases.

The V gene is TRBV5-1, the J gene TRBJ1-1, with 9 bases aligning to TRBD1. Germline lookup yields CDR1 SGHRS and CDR2 YFSETQ. This CDR3 comprises 15 residues. V shed 2 bases, J shed 1 base, and the junction held 3 bases outside the gene matches. CDR3 nucleotides: TGCGCCAGCAGCTTAACAGGGGGCACGAACACTGAAGCTTTCTTT. Translation gives CASSLTGGTNTEAFF.

V is TRBV7-9 and J is TRBJ1-1, with 10 bases that match TRBD1. CDR1 and CDR2 from the germline V gene are SEHNR and FQNEAQ (reference sequence). The V gene end was trimmed by 5 bases and the J gene end by 4 bases; junction bases not matched to a gene: 4. The CDR3 totals 14 residues. For the CDR3, the DNA is TGTGCCAGCAGCAGGGGACAGGGGATCACTGAAGCTTTCTTT. This gives the protein CASSRGQGITEAFF.

The genes are TRBV30 and TRBJ2-1; D perhaps matches TRBD1 (5 bases). Germline-derived CDR1 and CDR2 are GTSNPN and SVGIG (reference sequence). The CDR3 totals 12 residues. V lost 0 bases to trimming and J lost 8 bases, with 8 bases between them. The CDR3 spells CAWSVVGHEQFF. DNA for the CDR3: TGTGCCTGGAGTGTGGTGGGGCATGAGCAGTTCTTC.

The sample holds a few counts of this clone. The chain links TRBV27 to TRBJ1-1; 7 bases are shared with TRBD1. Germline-derived CDR1 and CDR2 are MNHEY and SMNVEV (reference sequence). V was pared by 5 bases and J by 1 base, with 7 bases of the junction left unmatched. This CDR3 spans 15 amino acids. CDR3 nucleotide sequence: TGTGCCAGCAGTCCAGGGGGTCCGGGGAACACTGAAGCTTTCTTT. Protein product: CASSPGGPGNTEAFF.

The chain is built from TRBV30 and TRBJ2-3; weak D call: TRBD2 (5 bases). CDR1 and CDR2 from the germline V gene are GTSNPN and SVGIG (reference sequence). V dropped 2 bases and J dropped 4 bases, with 13 bases sitting between them. This CDR3 is 14 amino acids long. This CDR3 reads CAWSLGIDPDTQYF. The CDR3 DNA reads as TGTGCCTGGAGTCTCGGGATCGACCCAGATACGCAGTATTTT.

The rearrangement links TRBV11-2 to TRBJ2-5; D might be TRBD1 or TRBD2, each matching 5 bases. Looked up from germline, CDR1 is SGHAT and CDR2 is FQNNGV. V was trimmed by 0 bases and J by 5 bases, leaving 13 bases between them. The length of the CDR3 is 15 residues. As DNA, the CDR3 is TGTGCCAGCAGCTTAGAGGCAGGGCCGGGGGAGACCCAGTACTTC. It yields the protein CASSLEAGPGETQYF.

The V and J genes are TRBV5-4 and TRBJ2-7; 7 nucleotides agree with TRBD1. V gave up 3 bases and J gave up 0 bases; unmatched junction bases: 0. CDR3 length: 13 residues. CDR1 SGHNT and CDR2 YYREEE come from the germline V gene (reference sequence). The CDR3 DNA reads as TGTGCCAGCAGCTGGGACAGCTCCTACGAGCAGTACTTC. Residues: CASSWDSSYEQYF.

The CDR3 region has the DNA TGTGCCAGCACCGGTCCAGCCTACGAGCAGTACTTC. Translated: CASTGPAYEQYF. The V gene is TRBV27, the J gene TRBJ2-7; no clear D gene. CDR3 length: 12 amino acids. V was shortened by 7 bases and J by 2 bases, with 9 bases between the two germline ends. Germline assignment: CDR1 MNHEY and CDR2 SMNVEV (reference sequence).